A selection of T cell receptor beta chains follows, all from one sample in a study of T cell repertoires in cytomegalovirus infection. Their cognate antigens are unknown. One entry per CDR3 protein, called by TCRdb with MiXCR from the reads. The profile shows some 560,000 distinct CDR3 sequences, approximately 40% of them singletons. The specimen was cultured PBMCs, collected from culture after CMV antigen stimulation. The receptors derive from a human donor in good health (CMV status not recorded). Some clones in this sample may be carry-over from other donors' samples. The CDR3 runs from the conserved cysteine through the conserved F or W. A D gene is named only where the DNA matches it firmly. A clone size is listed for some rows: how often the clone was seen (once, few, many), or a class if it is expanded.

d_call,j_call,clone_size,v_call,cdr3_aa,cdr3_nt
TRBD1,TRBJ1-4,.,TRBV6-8,CASSYFGQGDEKLFF,TGTGCCAGCAGTTACTTCGGACAGGGGGATGAAAAACTGTTTTTT
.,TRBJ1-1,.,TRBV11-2,CASSLAVTGENTEAFF,TGTGCCAGCAGCTTAGCGGTTACGGGCGAGAACACTGAAGCTTTCTTT
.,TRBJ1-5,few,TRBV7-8,CASSLGGGSPQHF,TGTGCCAGCAGCTTAGGGGGTGGGTCGCCCCAGCATTTT
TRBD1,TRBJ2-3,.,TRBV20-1,CSASWGQYSGTDTQYF,TGCAGTGCTAGCTGGGGACAGTACTCAGGCACAGATACGCAGTATTTT
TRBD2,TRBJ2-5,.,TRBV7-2,CASSSPRGSGRGGETQYF,TGTGCCAGCAGCTCCCCTCGGGGTAGCGGGAGGGGTGGGGAGACCCAGTACTTC
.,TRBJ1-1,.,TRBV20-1,CSACQGDTEAFF,TGCAGTGCTTGTCAGGGTGACACTGAAGCTTTCTTT
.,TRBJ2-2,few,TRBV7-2,CASSLIGHAAGTGELFF,TGTGCCAGCAGCTTGATTGGCCACGCGGCGGGCACCGGGGAGCTGTTTTTT
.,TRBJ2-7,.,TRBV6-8,CASGRAGGREQYF,TGTGCCAGCGGTCGAGCTGGGGGGAGGGAGCAGTACTTC
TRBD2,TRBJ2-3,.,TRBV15,CATRKSRLAGVTDTQYF,TGTGCCACCAGAAAGAGCCGGCTAGCGGGGGTCACAGATACGCAGTATTTT
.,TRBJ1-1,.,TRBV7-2,CASSSHMPPELLPSTTEAFF,TGTGCCAGCAGCTCTCATATGCCCCCGGAGCTTTTACCCAGTACCACTGAAGCTTTCTTT
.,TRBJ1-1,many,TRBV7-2,CASSPGGVRTEAFF,TGTGCCAGCAGCCCCGGGGGGGTGCGCACTGAAGCTTTCTTT
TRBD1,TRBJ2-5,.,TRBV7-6,CASSLRGPEETQYF,TGTGCCAGCAGCTTAAGGGGGCCCGAAGAGACCCAGTACTTC